This TCR beta chain appears in the sequencing data of a study of T cells after yellow fever vaccination (dated by TCRdb to about 2019). Concerning the study at large: The SMART-Seq v4 Ultra Low Input RNA kit was used to prepare libraries from fractions with low cell numbers. Bulk TCR alpha and beta repertoires were sequenced longitudinally to track T-cell clones before and after primary and booster YFV17D yellow fever vaccination. Two healthy male donors, one aged 18 to 30 and one aged 30 to 40 years, made up the cohort. Bulk PBMC replicates and cell subsets were isolated from blood drawn at multiple timepoints before and after both primary and secondary immunization. Study-wide findings and limitations: Because the study included only a couple of donors, the extent to which the findings can be generalized is limited. Because abundant contaminating clonotypes from the bulk population could be contained in FACS-sorted repertoires, computational filtering was required. A small fraction of clonotypes appeared in both the CD4 and CD8 compartments, likely as a result of convergent recombination. Compared with the primary T-cell response, the secondary T-cell response was weaker but faster, peaking on day 5 rather than day 15. Most clones expanded after primary vaccination were re-detected after the booster (96% of CD4 and around nine tenths of CD8), suggesting broad memory maintenance.

This clonotype was seen a few times. This receptor's antigen is unknown. It has no much larger one-base neighbor in the sample; base qualities were not kept. TCR cDNA was synthesized by 5'RACE template switching, through which a universal primer site and unique molecular identifiers were introduced. Priming for cDNA synthesis came from both the TCR alpha and TCR beta constant segments. Libraries were amplified in two PCR steps, with sample barcodes and sequencing adapters added in the second step. Sequencing of libraries was done on Illumina HiSeq 2500 (2x100 bp) or NovaSeq (2x150 bp). For the original study's pipeline: MIGEC was used to demultiplex reads and collapse the reads into UMI consensus sequences, and MiXCR was used for V(D)J alignment. Using edgeR on replicate PBMC samples, clonotypes were called vaccine-responding if FDR was below 0.01 and the log2 fold change was above 5 up to day 15. CD4 or CD8 identity was assigned to each bulk clonotype according to whether the clonotype was present at higher abundance in the sequenced CD4 repertoire or the sequenced CD8 repertoire. Clones were called with MiXCR by TCRdb after fastp trimmed the public reads at Q25, and only in-frame beta chains were retained. Every CDR3 protein is listed once, alongside the most common genes and DNA of its rows. The V and J calls here are based on TCRdb, not the publication. This sample lists about 360,000 distinct CDR3 sequences; about 6% were detected once. 15% of the sample lies in the top ten.

The sample's treatment or condition label, decoded: live attenuated yellow fever vaccine strain. At each blood-draw timepoint, two biological replicates of bulk PBMCs were obtained. A standard Ficoll-Paque protocol was used to isolate PBMCs from peripheral blood. TriZol was used to extract RNA from bulk PBMCs, CD4 and CD8 fractions, and dextramer-positive and dextramer-negative fractions. From the germline V gene, CDR1 is SGHRS and CDR2 is YFSETQ. The CDR3 starts with the cysteine, ends with the phenylalanine, and has 15 residues. The read is trimmed to its CDR3 DNA, 45 bases read in frame from base 1. At the junction V is shortened by 3 bases and J by 7 bases, with 19 bases in between.

Sequencing used PBMCs, obtained 5 days after the yellow fever booster vaccination. This receptor chain uses TRBV5-1 and TRBJ1-2; TRBD1 might be the D gene, on 6 matching bases. The sequence was obtained from a man younger than 45 who received the YFV17D yellow fever vaccine. The CDR3 is CASSSAQGTSAGYTF. The DNA is TGCGCCAGCAGCTCGGCCCAAGGGACAAGTGCTGGCTACACCTTC.